The source of this T cell receptor (beta chain) is a study of vaccination and CD4 T cells after COVID-19. Study-wide findings and caveats: Median counts of SARS-CoV-2-reactive clonotypes increased from around 20 to 38; this difference was not significant.

Sequenced with the Oncomine TCR Beta short-read assay was DNA taken from cultured CD4+ T cells. MiXCR, run by TCRdb on the PCR reads, gives a single entry per CDR3 protein. The sample includes 12,000 or so distinct CDR3 sequences, 50% to 70% of them seen just once. The germline V gene has CDR1 SGHRS and CDR2 YFSETQ. This CDR3 region has 14 residues. Turning to this clonotype: Its matching antigen is unknown. A read error may account for a junction end that differs from germline.

Treatment reported: roughly 10-day PBMC culture with coronavirus spike peptide pools or control peptides (ViraFEST assay). Each well received around 1.8 million PBMCs, cultured with roughly 9.4 IU/ml IL-2 and around 9.8 ug/ml peptide pools. The rearrangement joins TRBV5-1 to TRBJ2-1; weak D call: TRBD1 (7 bases). This clonotype was obtained from a human donor who had recovered from COVID-19. The sample consisted of CD4+ T cells from blood, cultured in vitro. The CDR3 region is CASSLVQGGNEQLF. The CDR3 DNA reads as TGCGCCAGCAGCTTGGTGCAGGGGGGTAATGAGCAGCTCTTC.